This record looks at one TCR beta chain sequence and its context. This sample was included in a study of blood T cell repertoires in COVID-19. Produced via immunoSEQ multiplex PCR; TCRdb's table is partial and in-frame only. The table shows 100,000 to 150,000 clones, with around nine tenths occurring only once. Per the germline V gene, CDR1 is GTSNPN and CDR2 is SVGIG (reference sequence). The CDR3 has 13 residues. Trimming removed 2 bases from V and 0 bases from J, with 5 bases in between. Sequencing used peripheral blood. This receptor was identified in a man aged 50-59 years with active COVID-19. The V and J genes are TRBV30 and TRBJ1-3; D is undetermined. The CDR3: CAWSKSSGNTIYF. In DNA form, the CDR3 reads TGTGCCTGGAGTAAGAGCTCTGGAAACACCATATATTTT. The full variable domain, rest sourced from reference TRBV30 and TRBJ1-3, is SQTIHQWPATLVQPVGSPLSLECTVEGTSNPNLYWYRQAAGRGLQLLFYSVGIGQISSEVPQNLSASRPQDRQFILSSKKLLLSDSGFYLCAWSKSSGNTIYFGEGSWLTVV.